This T cell receptor beta chain derives from a study of T cells in Graves' hyperthyroidism and ophthalmopathy. At the level of the study: Peripheral blood sampling occurred at initial diagnosis, before any treatment.

The study's findings and limits: From stable hyperthyroidism, ophthalmopathy was set apart by a 13 V-J model.

Pregnant or lactating patients were excluded, as were those with uncontrolled infection or other autoimmune disease. Amplified regions were TCR beta CDR3 sequences from RNA transcripts. HTBI primers were employed in a first-round RT-PCR of the TCR CDR3. TCRdb reanalysed the multiplex PCR reads using MiXCR and keeps one entry per CDR3 protein. The data contain around 420,000 distinct CDR3 sequences, roughly 13% of them singletons. On this clonotype itself: Its matching antigen is unknown.

Germline values: CDR1 LGHNA, CDR2 YSLEER. The V and J ends lost 1 base and 5 bases, in that order; junction bases with no gene match: 1. The CDR3 loop spans 15 amino acids. Sequencing was done on a sample of blood. This chain uses TRBV4-3 with TRBJ2-2; TRBD1 matches at 10 bases. The sequence was collected from a woman younger than 35 with Graves' hyperthyroidism. The CDR3 DNA reads TGCGCCAGCAGCCAAGCGGGACAGGGGACCGGGGAGCTGTTTTTT. Encoded protein: CASSQAGQGTGELFF.